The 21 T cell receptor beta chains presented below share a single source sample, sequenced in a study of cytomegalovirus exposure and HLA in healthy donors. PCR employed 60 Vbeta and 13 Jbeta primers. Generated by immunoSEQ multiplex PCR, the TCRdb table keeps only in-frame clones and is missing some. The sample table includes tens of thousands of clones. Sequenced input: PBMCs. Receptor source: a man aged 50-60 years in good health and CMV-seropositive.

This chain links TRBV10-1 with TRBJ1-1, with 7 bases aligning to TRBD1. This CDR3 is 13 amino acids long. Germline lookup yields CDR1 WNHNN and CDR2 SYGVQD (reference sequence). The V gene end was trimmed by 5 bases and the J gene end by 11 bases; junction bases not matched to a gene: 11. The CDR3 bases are TGCGCCAGCAGTCTGGACAGGCGCAGCCAGGCTTTCTTT. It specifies CASSLDRRSQAFF.

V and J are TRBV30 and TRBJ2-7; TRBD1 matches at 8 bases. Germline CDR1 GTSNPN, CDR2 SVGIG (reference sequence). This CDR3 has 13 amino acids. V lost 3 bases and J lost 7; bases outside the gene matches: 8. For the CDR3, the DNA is TGTGCCTGGAGGATCCAGGGGGCAGGGGAGCAGTACTTC. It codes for CAWRIQGAGEQYF.

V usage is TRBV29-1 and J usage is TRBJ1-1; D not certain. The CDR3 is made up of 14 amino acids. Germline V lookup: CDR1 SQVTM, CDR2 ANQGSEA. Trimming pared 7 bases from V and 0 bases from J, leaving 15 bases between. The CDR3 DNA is TGCAGCGGCAAGGAGCCACTGATGAACACTGAAGCTTTCTTT. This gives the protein CSGKEPLMNTEAFF.

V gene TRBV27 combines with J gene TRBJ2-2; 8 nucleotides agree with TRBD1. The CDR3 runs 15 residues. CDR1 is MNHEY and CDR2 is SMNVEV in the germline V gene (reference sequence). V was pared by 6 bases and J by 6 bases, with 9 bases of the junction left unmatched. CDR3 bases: TGTGCCAGCAGAGTGGGACAGGCTCAAGCCGGGGAGCTGTTTTTT. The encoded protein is CASRVGQAQAGELFF.

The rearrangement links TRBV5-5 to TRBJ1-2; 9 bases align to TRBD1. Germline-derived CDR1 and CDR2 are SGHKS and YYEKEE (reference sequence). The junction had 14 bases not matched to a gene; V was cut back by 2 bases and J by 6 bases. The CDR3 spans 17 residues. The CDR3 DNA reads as TGTGCCAGCAGCTTAGGGACAGGGATGATGGCGGTGGATGGCTACACCTTC. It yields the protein CASSLGTGMMAVDGYTF.

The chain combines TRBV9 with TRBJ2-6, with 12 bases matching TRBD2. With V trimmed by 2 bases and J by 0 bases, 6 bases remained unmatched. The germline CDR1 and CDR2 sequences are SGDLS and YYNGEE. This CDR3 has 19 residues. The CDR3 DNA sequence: TGTGCCAGCAGCGTCAAGACTAGCGGGAGATTCTCTGGGGCCAACGTCCTGACTTTC. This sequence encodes CASSVKTSGRFSGANVLTF.

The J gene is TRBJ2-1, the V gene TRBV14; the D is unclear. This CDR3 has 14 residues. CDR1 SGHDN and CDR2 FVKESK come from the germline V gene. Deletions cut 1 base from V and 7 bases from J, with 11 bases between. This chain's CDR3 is CASSQVGYRNEQFF. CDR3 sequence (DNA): TGTGCCAGCAGCCAAGTAGGATACAGAAATGAGCAGTTCTTC. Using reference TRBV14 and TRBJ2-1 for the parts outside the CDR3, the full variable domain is EAGVTQFPSHSVIEKGQTVTLRCDPISGHDNLYWYRRVMGKEIKFLLHFVKESKQDESGMPNNRFLAERTGGTYSTLKVQPAELEDSGVYFCASSQVGYRNEQFFGPGTRLTVL.

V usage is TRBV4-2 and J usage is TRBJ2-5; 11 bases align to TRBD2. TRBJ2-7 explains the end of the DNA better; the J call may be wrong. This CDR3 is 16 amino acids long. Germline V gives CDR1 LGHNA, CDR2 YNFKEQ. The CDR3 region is CASSQAGTSGSYEQYF. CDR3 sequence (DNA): TGTGCCAGCAGCCAAGCCGGGACTAGCGGATCCTACGAGCAGTACTTC.

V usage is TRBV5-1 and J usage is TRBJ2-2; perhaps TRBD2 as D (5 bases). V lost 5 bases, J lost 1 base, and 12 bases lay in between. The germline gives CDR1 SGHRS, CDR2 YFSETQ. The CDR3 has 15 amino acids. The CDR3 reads CASRSAAGNTGELFF. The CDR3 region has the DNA TGCGCCAGCAGGTCCGCCGCGGGGAACACCGGGGAGCTGTTTTTT. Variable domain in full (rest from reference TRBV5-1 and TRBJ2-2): KAGVTQTPRYLIKTRGQQVTLSCSPISGHRSVSWYQQTPGQGLQFLFEYFSETQRNKGNFPGRFSGRQFSNSRSEMNVSTLELGDSALYLCASRSAAGNTGELFFGEGSRLTVL.

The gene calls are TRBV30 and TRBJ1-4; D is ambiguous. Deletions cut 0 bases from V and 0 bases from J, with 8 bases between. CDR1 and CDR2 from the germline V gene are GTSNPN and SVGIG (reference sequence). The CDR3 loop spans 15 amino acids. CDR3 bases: TGTGCCTGGAGTGTAGGAGGTGCAACTAATGAAAAACTGTTTTTT. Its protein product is CAWSVGGATNEKLFF.

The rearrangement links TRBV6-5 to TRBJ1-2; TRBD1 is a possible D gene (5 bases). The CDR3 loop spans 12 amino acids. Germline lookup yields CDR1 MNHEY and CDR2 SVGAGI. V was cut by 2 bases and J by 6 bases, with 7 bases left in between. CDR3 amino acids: CASSYMGHGYTF. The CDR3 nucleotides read TGTGCCAGCAGTTACATGGGGCATGGCTACACCTTC.

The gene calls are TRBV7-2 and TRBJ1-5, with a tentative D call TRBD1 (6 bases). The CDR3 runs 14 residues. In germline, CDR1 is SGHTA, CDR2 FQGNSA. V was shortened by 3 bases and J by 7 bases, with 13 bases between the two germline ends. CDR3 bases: TGTGCCAGCAGCTTCAGGGGTTCGGGGCAGCCCCAGCATTTT. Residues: CASSFRGSGQPQHF. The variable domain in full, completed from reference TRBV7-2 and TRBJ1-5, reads GAGVSQSPSNKVTEKGKDVELRCDPISGHTALYWYRQSLGQGLEFLIYFQGNSAPDKSGLPSDRFSAERTGGSVSTLTIQRTQQEDSAVYLCASSFRGSGQPQHFGDGTRLSIL.

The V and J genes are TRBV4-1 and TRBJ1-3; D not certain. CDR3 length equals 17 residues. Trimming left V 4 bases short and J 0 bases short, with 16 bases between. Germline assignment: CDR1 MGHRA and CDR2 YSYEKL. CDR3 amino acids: CASSPRGVGLSGNTIYF. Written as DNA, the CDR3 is TGCGCCAGCAGCCCGCGAGGAGTTGGCCTCTCTGGAAACACCATATATTTT.

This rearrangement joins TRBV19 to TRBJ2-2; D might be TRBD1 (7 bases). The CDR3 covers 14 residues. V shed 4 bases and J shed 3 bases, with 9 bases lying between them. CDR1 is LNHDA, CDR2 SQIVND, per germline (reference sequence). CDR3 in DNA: TGTGCCAGTAGTACAGGGGGGTACACCGGGGAGCTGTTTTTT. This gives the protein CASSTGGYTGELFF.

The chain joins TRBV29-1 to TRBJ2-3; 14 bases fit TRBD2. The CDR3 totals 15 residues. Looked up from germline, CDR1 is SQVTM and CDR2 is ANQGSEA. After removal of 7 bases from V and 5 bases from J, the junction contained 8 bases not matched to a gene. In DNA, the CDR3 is TGCAGCGCCCAGACTAGCGGGAGGGCCGGAGATACGCAGTATTTT. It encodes CSAQTSGRAGDTQYF.

The chain's CDR3 is CASSVVGTGAMRTEAFF. The CDR3 nucleotides read TGTGCCAGCAGCGTAGTAGGGACAGGGGCTATGAGGACTGAAGCTTTCTTT. The chain is built from TRBV9 and TRBJ1-1, with 10 bases fitting TRBD1. V lost 0 bases and J lost 5; bases outside the gene matches: 10. Germline V gene lookup returns CDR1 SGDLS and CDR2 YYNGEE. The CDR3 spans 17 residues.

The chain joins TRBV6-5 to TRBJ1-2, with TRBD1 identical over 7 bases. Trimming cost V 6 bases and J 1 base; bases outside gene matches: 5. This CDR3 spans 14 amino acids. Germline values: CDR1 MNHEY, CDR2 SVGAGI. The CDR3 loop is CASSQGQRNYGYTF. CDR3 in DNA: TGTGCCAGCAGCCAGGGACAGCGTAACTATGGCTACACCTTC.

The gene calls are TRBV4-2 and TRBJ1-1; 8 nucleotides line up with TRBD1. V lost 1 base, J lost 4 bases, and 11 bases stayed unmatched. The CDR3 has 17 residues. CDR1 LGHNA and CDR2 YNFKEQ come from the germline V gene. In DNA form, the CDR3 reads TGTGCCAGCAGCCAAGGGGACAGGCAGCAAGGACTCACTGAAGCTTTCTTT. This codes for CASSQGDRQQGLTEAFF.

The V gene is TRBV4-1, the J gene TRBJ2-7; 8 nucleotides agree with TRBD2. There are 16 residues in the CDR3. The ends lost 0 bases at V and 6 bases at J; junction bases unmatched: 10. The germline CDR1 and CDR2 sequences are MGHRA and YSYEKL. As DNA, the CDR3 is TGCGCCAGCAGCCAAGATTTAGCTAGCGGGTCCCCCGAGCAGTACTTC. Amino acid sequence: CASSQDLASGSPEQYF.

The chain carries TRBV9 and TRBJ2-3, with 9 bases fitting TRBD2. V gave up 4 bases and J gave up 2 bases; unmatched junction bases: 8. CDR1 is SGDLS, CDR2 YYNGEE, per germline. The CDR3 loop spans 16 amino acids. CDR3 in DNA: TGTGCCAGCAGCTTCGGGACTAGCCGGAACACAGATACGCAGTATTTT. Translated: CASSFGTSRNTDTQYF.

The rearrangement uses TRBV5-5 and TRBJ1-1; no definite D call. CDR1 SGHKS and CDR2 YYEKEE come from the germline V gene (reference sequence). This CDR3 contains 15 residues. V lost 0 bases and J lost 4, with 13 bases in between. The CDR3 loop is CASSLASGVPTEAFF. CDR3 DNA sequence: TGTGCCAGCAGCTTGGCTTCCGGGGTGCCCACTGAAGCTTTCTTT. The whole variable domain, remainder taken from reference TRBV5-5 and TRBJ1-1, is DAGVTQSPTHLIKTRGQQVTLRCSPISGHKSVSWYQQVLGQGPQFIFQYYEKEERGRGNFPDRFSARQFPNYSSELNVNALLLGDSALYLCASSLASGVPTEAFFGQGTRLTVV.